These 3 T cell receptor beta chains were all obtained from the same sample, sequenced in a study of T cells in Graves' hyperthyroidism and ophthalmopathy. What was amplified from RNA transcripts were TCR beta CDR3 regions. The HTBI primer set drove a first-round RT-PCR of the TCR CDR3. TCRdb reanalysed the multiplex PCR reads using MiXCR and keeps one entry per CDR3 protein. The sample holds about 360,000 distinct CDR3 sequences, about 13% seen once. Sequencing was carried out using blood. The receptor source for this set is a woman aged 18-29 years with Graves' hyperthyroidism.

This clonotype was seen many times. DNA of the CDR3: TGTGCCAGCAGTTTATCAGGGGTGGATAGCGACCACGAGCAGTACTTC. Amino acid sequence: CASSLSGVDSDHEQYF. The chain uses TRBV28 and TRBJ2-7; tentative D call: TRBD1 (6 bases). This CDR3 is built from 16 residues. Germline values: CDR1 MDHEN, CDR2 SYDVKM. Trimming stripped 1 base from V and 5 bases from J, with 18 bases between.

V and J are TRBV24-1 and TRBJ1-2; no firm D call. The CDR3 spans 13 residues. V was clipped by 0 bases and J by 7 bases, with 8 bases between them. The germline gives CDR1 KGHDR, CDR2 SFDVKD. CDR3 region: CATSDLEGGGYTF. CDR3 nucleotide sequence: TGTGCCACCAGTGATTTGGAAGGAGGTGGCTACACCTTC.

This clonotype was seen only a few times. This sequence joins TRBV28 and TRBJ2-5; D might be TRBD2 (5 bases). V lost 5 bases and J lost 11, with 15 bases in between. CDR1 is MDHEN, CDR2 SYDVKM, per germline. The CDR3 is 12 amino acids. CDR3 coding DNA: TGTGCCAGCAGTCTCCGGGGTCGAAGTCAGTACTTC. This translates into CASSLRGRSQYF.